This TCR beta chain derives from a study of blood T cells in healthy people across ages. Study-wide findings and caveats: A roughly linear age-dependent decrease characterized TCR beta diversity per million T cells.

Trimming took 0 bases from V and 4 from J; bases not matched to a gene: 4. There are 15 residues in the CDR3. Per germline, CDR1 DFQATT and CDR2 SNEGSKA (reference sequence). This clonotype was seen at least ten times. Its antigen is unknown. A second PCR of about 6 to 12 cycles used a sample-barcoded 5' primer and a J-beta primer mix. TCRdb reprocessed the 5' RACE reads with MiXCR, giving one entry per CDR3 protein. The table shows about 640,000 distinct CDR3 sequences, with approximately 30% occurring only once. This clonotype was obtained from a woman of 80 years or more in good health. The sample was blood. The chain has TRBV20-1 and TRBJ1-5; 9 bases line up with TRBD1. CDR3 sequence (DNA): TGCAGTGCTAGAGATAATGGACAGGGGAATCAGCCCCAGCATTTT. Protein: CSARDNGQGNQPQHF.